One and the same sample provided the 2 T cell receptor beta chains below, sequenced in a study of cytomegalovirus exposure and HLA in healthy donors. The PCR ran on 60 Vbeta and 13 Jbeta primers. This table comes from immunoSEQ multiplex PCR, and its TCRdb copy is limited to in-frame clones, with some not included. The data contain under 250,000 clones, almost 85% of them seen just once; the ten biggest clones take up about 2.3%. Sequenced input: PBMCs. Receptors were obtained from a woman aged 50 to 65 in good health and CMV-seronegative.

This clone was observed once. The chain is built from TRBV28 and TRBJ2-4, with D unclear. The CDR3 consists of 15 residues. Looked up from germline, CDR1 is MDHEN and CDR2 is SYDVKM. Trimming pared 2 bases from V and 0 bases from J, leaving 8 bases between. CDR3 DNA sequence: TGTGCCAGCAGTTTACCTAACTTAGCCAAAAACATTCAGTACTTC. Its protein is CASSLPNLAKNIQYF.

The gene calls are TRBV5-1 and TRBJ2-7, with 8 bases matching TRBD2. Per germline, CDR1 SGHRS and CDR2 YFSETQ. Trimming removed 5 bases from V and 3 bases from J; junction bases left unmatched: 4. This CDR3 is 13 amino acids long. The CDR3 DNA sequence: TGCGCCAGCAGACGGGAGGGCCTCTACGAGCAGTACTTC. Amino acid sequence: CASRREGLYEQYF.